This T cell receptor (beta chain) was observed in a study of blood T cell repertoires in COVID-19. Study background: Italy, Spain and the United States were the sources of the convalescent and acute COVID-19 samples. PBMCs, B-cell-depleted T cells, or T cells provided the cDNA or gDNA that made up the material.

Germline V gene sequence: CDR1 MRHNA, CDR2 SNTAGT. V lost 9 bases to trimming and J lost 3 bases, with 5 bases between them. This CDR3 is built from 10 residues. Original handling: Amplification from reference gene primers served as the basis for estimated nucleated cell counts. This table comes from immunoSEQ multiplex PCR, and its TCRdb copy is limited to in-frame clones, with some not included. The DNA gave D and trimming, while V, J and clone size come from that table. The sample consists of over 45,000 clones, roughly 91% of them appearing once. Sequencing used peripheral blood. The TCR was taken from a human donor in a cohort sampled during active COVID-19. The chain has TRBV6-4 and TRBJ1-2; D is unresolved. The CDR3 nucleotides are TGTGCCAGAGACTACTATGGCTACACCTTC. Its protein product is CARDYYGYTF.